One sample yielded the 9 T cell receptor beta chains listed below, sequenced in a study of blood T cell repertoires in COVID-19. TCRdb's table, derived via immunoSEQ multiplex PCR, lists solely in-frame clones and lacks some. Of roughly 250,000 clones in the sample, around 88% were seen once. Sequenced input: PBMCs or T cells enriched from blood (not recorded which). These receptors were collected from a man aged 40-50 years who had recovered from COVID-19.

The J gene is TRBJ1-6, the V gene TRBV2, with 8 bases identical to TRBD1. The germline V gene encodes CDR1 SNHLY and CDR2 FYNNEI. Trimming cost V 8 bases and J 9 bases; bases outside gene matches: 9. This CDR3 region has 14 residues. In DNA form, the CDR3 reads TGTGCCAGCCATGTGGGGACAGGACGTTCACCCCTCCACTTT. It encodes CASHVGTGRSPLHF. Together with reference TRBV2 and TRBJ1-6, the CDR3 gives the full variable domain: EPEVTQTPSHQVTQMGQEVILRCVPISNHLYFYWYRQILGQKVEFLVSFYNNEISEKSEIFDDQFSVERPDGSNFTLKIRSTKLEDSAMYFCASHVGTGRSPLHFGNGTRLTVT.

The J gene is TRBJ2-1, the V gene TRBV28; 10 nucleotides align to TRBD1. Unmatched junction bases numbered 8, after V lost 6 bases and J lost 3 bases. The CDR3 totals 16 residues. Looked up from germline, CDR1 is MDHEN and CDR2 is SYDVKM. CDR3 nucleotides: TGTGCCAGCAGCCATGGACAGGGGGTGGTCTACAATGAGCAGTTCTTC. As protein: CASSHGQGVVYNEQFF.

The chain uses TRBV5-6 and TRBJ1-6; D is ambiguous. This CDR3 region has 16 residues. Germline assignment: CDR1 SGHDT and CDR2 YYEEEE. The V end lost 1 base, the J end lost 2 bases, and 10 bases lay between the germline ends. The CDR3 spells CASSLMSGTYNSPLHF. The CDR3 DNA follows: TGTGCCAGCAGCTTGATGAGTGGTACCTATAATTCACCCCTCCACTTT.

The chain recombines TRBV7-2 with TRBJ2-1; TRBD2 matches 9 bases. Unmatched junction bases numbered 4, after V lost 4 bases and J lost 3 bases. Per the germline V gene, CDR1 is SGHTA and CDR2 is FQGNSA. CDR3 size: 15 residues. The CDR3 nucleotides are TGTGCCAGCAGCTCGACTAGCGGATACTACAATGAGCAGTTCTTC. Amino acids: CASSSTSGYYNEQFF.

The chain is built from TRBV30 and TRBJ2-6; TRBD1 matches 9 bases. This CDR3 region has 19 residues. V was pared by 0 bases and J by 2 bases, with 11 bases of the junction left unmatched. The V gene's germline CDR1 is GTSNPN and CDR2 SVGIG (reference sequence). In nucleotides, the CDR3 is TGTGCCTGGAGTGTACTCGGGACAGGGTCCAAAGCTGGGGCCAACGTCCTGACTTTC. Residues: CAWSVLGTGSKAGANVLTF. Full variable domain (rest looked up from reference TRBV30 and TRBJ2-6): SQTIHQWPATLVQPVGSPLSLECTVEGTSNPNLYWYRQAAGRGLQLLFYSVGIGQISSEVPQNLSASRPQDRQFILSSKKLLLSDSGFYLCAWSVLGTGSKAGANVLTFGAGSRLTVL.

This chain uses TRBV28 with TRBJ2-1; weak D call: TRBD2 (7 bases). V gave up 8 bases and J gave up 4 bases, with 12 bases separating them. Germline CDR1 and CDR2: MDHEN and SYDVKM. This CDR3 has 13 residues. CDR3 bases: TGTGCCAGCTTAAAGGGGGGGTACAATGAGCAGTTCTTC. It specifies CASLKGGYNEQFF.

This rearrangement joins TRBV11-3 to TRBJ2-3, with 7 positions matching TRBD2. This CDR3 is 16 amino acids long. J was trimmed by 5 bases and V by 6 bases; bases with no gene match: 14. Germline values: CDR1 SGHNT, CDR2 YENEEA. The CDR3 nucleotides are TGTGCCAGCAGGAGCGGGGTCCACCCTGATAAAGATACGCAGTATTTT. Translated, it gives CASRSGVHPDKDTQYF.

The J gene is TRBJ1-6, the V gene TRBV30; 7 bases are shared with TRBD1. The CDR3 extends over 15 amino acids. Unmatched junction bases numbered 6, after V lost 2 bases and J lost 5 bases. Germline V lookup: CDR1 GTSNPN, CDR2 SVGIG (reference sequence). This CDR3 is CAWSRLTGNNSPLHF. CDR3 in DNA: TGTGCCTGGAGTCGTTTGACAGGGAATAATTCACCCCTCCACTTT.

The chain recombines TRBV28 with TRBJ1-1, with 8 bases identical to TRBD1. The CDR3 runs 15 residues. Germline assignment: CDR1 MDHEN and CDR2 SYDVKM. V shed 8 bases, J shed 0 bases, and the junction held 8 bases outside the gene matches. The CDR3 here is CASLFPGQVNTEAFF. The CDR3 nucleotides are TGTGCCAGCCTCTTTCCGGGACAGGTGAACACTGAAGCTTTCTTT. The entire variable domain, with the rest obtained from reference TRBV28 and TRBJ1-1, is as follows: DVKVTQSSRYLVKRTGEKVFLECVQDMDHENMFWYRQDPGLGLRLIYFSYDVKMKEKGDIPEGYSVSREKKERFSLILESASTNQTSMYLCASLFPGQVNTEAFFGQGTRLTVV.